This T cell receptor (beta chain) was identified during a study of technical replicates of blood from a handful of donors (dated by TCRdb to 2016 to 2017). Notes on this clone: Its antigen remains undetermined. No much larger clone exists at a distance of one base, and base qualities are not known.

Library prep was done by the immunoSEQ multiplex PCR assay. Imported from immuneACCESS, the table was reduced by TCRdb to in-frame sequences with V and J called. These copies leave out some clones; in studies compared against another copy, an unresolved V gene accounts for under half, and the cause of the remainder is not known. The sample yields 85,000 to 100,000 clones; roughly 96% were counted once. The top ten hold approximately 0.26% of the sample. Sequencing was done on a sample of T cells isolated from PBMCs. The sequence was collected from a human donor in good health.

The nucleotide sequence reads TGCGCCAGCAGCTTGGCCGGGATAGCGGGGGGGCCGGGGGAGCAGTACTTC. This yields the protein CASSLAGIAGGPGEQYF. Recombination linked TRBV5-1 to TRBJ2-7, with 11 bases matching TRBD2. Including the terminal cysteine and phenylalanine, the CDR3 comprises 17 residues. The only DNA kept is the CDR3, 51 bases in frame from the first base. CDR1 and CDR2 are drawn from the germline V gene: SGHRS, YFSETQ. After removal of 0 bases from V and 7 bases from J, the junction retains 12 bases not matched to a gene.